The present T cell receptor (beta chain) was sequenced within a study of PD-1 blockade in classical Hodgkin lymphoma. This clone showed up just a few times. Its antigen remains unidentified. Every one of the patients relapsed after autologous stem cell transplantation (brentuximab vedotin exposure was variable). Thawed PBMCs were the source of CD8+ T cells, obtained through magnetic negative selection. This table comes from immunoSEQ multiplex PCR, and its TCRdb copy is limited to in-frame clones, with some not included. The profile shows about 27,000 clones, 88% of them singletons. Germline CDR1 and CDR2: MNHEY and SMNVEV (reference sequence). The V gene lost 7 bases and the J gene lost 4 bases, with 13 bases spanning the gap. CDR3 length: 13 residues. General study points: Patients who responded completely had about the same baseline diversity as newly diagnosed patients.

The chain links TRBV27 to TRBJ1-1, with D possibly being TRBD1 (6 bases). Source: CD8+ T cells from blood, taken at baseline. The receptor comes from a human donor with classical Hodgkin lymphoma. CDR3 loop: CASNSGGGTEAFF. As DNA, the CDR3 is TGTGCCAGCAACAGCGGGGGCGGCACTGAAGCTTTCTTT.